These 16 T cell receptor beta chains were sequenced from one sample in a study of T cell repertoires in cytomegalovirus infection. TCRdb itself ran the reads through MiXCR, one entry per CDR3 protein. This table has about 700,000 distinct CDR3 sequences, approximately 33% appearing once. Their specific antigens are unknown. The sequenced sample was cultured PBMCs, obtained from culture after CMV antigen stimulation. Source of these receptors: a human donor in good health (CMV status not recorded). Some clones in this sample may be carry-over from other donors' samples.

In its sample, this clonotype was seen a few times. This chain connects TRBV7-2 to TRBJ2-1, with a tentative D call TRBD1 (5 bases). Trimming removed 2 bases at V and 0 bases at J, with 14 bases between. The CDR3 runs to 17 residues. The V gene's germline CDR1 is SGHTA and CDR2 FQGNSA. The CDR3 loop is CASSLRSRTSSYNEQFF. Written as DNA, the CDR3 is TGTGCCAGCAGCTTACGATCGCGGACAAGCTCCTACAATGAGCAGTTCTTC.

This clonotype was detected ten times or more. The chain recombines TRBV7-2 with TRBJ2-1; 8 positions agree with TRBD2. The CDR3 covers 18 residues. CDR1 and CDR2 from the germline V gene are SGHTA and FQGNSA. The ends lost 3 bases at V and 0 bases at J; junction bases unmatched: 10. CDR3 loop: CASSLRGRGEGSYNEQFF. The CDR3 nucleotides are TGTGCCAGCAGCTTGCGGGGGCGGGGGGAGGGCTCCTACAATGAGCAGTTCTTC.

This clonotype was seen only a few times. The gene calls are TRBV12-3 or TRBV12-4 and TRBJ2-1; TRBD1 might be the D (6 bases). Trimming stripped 8 bases from V and 9 bases from J, with 14 bases between. CDR3 length equals 12 residues. This CDR3 is CASGNLRGEQFF. Here the CDR3 DNA reads TGTGCCAGCGGGAACCTCAGGGGTGAGCAGTTCTTC.

The genes are TRBV11-3 and TRBJ2-2; 7 bases line up with TRBD1. The ends lost 5 bases at V and 6 bases at J; junction bases unmatched: 6. The V gene's germline CDR1 is SGHNT and CDR2 YENEEA. The CDR3 loop spans 14 amino acids. The CDR3 reads CASSTGEGAGELFF. DNA of the CDR3: TGTGCCAGCAGCACAGGGGAAGGGGCCGGGGAGCTGTTTTTT.

This clonotype was counted a few times. CDR3 coding DNA: TGTGCCATCAGTGGGGGGACAGCCGTGAACACTGAAGCTTTCTTT. Protein sequence: CAISGGTAVNTEAFF. This chain links TRBV10-3 with TRBJ1-1; 7 bases map to TRBD1. This CDR3 has 15 residues. Per germline, CDR1 ENHRY and CDR2 SYGVKD. J lost 0 bases, V lost 4 bases, and 5 bases had no gene match.

This clonotype showed up many times. J is TRBJ2-5 and V is TRBV7-2; D is possibly TRBD1 or TRBD2 (5 bases each). This CDR3 has 14 residues. Trimming cost V 6 bases and J 4 bases, with 15 bases left between them. Germline CDR1 is SGHTA and CDR2 is FQGNSA. CDR3 residues: CASSSRGRGETQYF. The CDR3 DNA reads TGTGCCAGCAGTTCCCGGGGCCGAGGAGAGACCCAGTACTTC.

This clonotype has only a few counts. The genes are TRBV7-2 and TRBJ2-3, with TRBD2 identical over 9 bases. V was clipped by 2 bases and J by 3 bases; unmatched bases: 3. Germline V gives CDR1 SGHTA, CDR2 FQGNSA. The CDR3 extends over 15 amino acids. CDR3 coding DNA: TGTGCCAGCAGCTTACCTAGCGGGACGACAGATACGCAGTATTTT. This codes for CASSLPSGTTDTQYF.

This clonotype was observed a few times. The chain carries TRBV19 and TRBJ1-3, with D possibly TRBD1 on 5 matching bases. Trimming stripped 6 bases from V and 0 bases from J, with 12 bases between. The CDR3 contains 15 residues. Per germline, CDR1 LNHDA and CDR2 SQIVND (reference sequence). CDR3 DNA sequence: TGTGCCAGTAGCACGGGACCTTACTCTGGAAACACCATATATTTT. This translates into CASSTGPYSGNTIYF.

This clonotype appeared a few times. The V call is TRBV20-1, the J call TRBJ1-4; D gene uncertain. CDR3 size: 11 residues. The V end was cut by 6 bases, the J end by 7 bases, with 9 bases between. The germline V gene encodes CDR1 DFQATT and CDR2 SNEGSKA (reference sequence). CDR3 loop: CSAAHPEKLFF. The CDR3 DNA follows: TGCAGTGCGGCACATCCTGAAAAACTGTTTTTT.

The chain uses TRBV19 and TRBJ2-7; 14 bases map to TRBD2. The length of the CDR3 is 16 residues. The V segment lost 5 bases and the J segment 4 bases; nucleotides outside the gene matches: 7. CDR1 LNHDA and CDR2 SQIVND come from the germline V gene (reference sequence). The CDR3 reads CASSGGLAGDGYEQYF. The CDR3 region has the DNA TGTGCCAGTAGTGGGGGACTAGCGGGAGACGGGTACGAGCAGTACTTC.

This clonotype was seen a few times. The rearrangement joins TRBV7-2 to TRBJ1-5, with 7 nucleotides matching TRBD1. V was clipped by 2 bases and J by 6 bases; unmatched bases: 7. CDR1 SGHTA and CDR2 FQGNSA come from the germline V gene. The CDR3 has 15 amino acids. For the CDR3, the DNA is TGTGCCAGCAGCTTATACAGGGGAAAGGGTCAGCCCCAGCATTTT. This codes for CASSLYRGKGQPQHF.

The chain has TRBV2 and TRBJ1-2; 7 bases map to TRBD1. CDR1 is SNHLY, CDR2 FYNNEI, per germline. The CDR3 runs to 14 residues. V lost 6 bases and J lost 4; bases outside the gene matches: 8. The CDR3 DNA follows: TGTGCCAGCAGAGGGGCAGGGGGTTCCTATGGCTACACCTTC. Translating gives CASRGAGGSYGYTF.

CDR3 sequence: CASSQQEGLYNEQFF. The CDR3 DNA reads as TGCGCCAGCAGCCAACAGGAGGGTTTATACAATGAGCAGTTCTTC. This rearrangement joins TRBV4-1 to TRBJ2-1, with TRBD2 as a possible D gene (6 bases). The germline V gene encodes CDR1 MGHRA and CDR2 YSYEKL. The CDR3 runs to 15 residues. The V gene lost 2 bases and the J gene lost 4 bases, with 12 bases spanning the gap.

The chain links TRBV7-6 to TRBJ2-7; the D is unclear. Germline-derived CDR1 and CDR2 are SGHVS and FNYEAQ. V lost 2 bases and J 5 bases, leaving 16 bases between the germline ends. This CDR3 contains 15 residues. CDR3 sequence reads: CASSLSGVGVDEQYF. The CDR3 region has the DNA TGTGCCAGCAGCTTATCGGGTGTAGGAGTGGACGAGCAGTACTTC.

This clonotype has a handful of counts. CDR3 residues: CASSYHGTSGRTDTQYF. CDR3 bases: TGTGCCAGCAGTTACCACGGGACTAGCGGCCGCACAGATACGCAGTATTTT. The V gene is TRBV6-6, the J gene TRBJ2-3, with 11 bases aligning to TRBD2. Germline loops: CDR1 MNHNY, CDR2 SVGAGI (reference sequence). The trim removed 2 bases at V and 1 base at J, leaving 5 bases unmatched. This CDR3 spans 17 amino acids.

The V call is TRBV18, the J call TRBJ2-1; possible D gene TRBD2, 6 bases. Germline V gives CDR1 KGHSH, CDR2 LQKENI. The CDR3 spans 14 residues. Trimming shortened V by 2 bases and J by 7 bases, and 12 bases separated the two germline ends. The CDR3 DNA is TGTGCCAGCTCACCATCGGCTAGCGTGAATGAGCAGTTCTTC. Translation: CASSPSASVNEQFF.